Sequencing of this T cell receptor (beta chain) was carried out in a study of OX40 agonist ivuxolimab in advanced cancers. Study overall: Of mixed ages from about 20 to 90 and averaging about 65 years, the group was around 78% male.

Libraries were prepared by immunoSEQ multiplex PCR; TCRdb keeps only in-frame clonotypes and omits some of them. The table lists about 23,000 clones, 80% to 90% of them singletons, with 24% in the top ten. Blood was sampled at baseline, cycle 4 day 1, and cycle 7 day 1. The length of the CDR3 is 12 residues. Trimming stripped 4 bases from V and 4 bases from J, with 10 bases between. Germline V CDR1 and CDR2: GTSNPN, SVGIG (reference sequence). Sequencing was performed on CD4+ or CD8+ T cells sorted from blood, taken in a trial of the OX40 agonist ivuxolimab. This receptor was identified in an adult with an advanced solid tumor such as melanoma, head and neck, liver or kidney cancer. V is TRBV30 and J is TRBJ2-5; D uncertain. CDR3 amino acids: CAWTPSGETQYF. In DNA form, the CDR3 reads TGTGCCTGGACCCCTTCCGGAGAGACCCAGTACTTC.